The present T cell receptor (beta chain) was sequenced within a study of early T cells in non-severe SARS-CoV-2 infection. Study as a whole: Unsorted whole blood bulk RNA was sequenced, with unpaired chains. Study-level results: Lookups in VDJdb leaned toward anti-spike CD8 responses and missed private and CD4 specificities.

With regard to this clonotype: Its antigen remains unidentified.

Unique molecular identifiers were added to individual cDNA molecules. TCRdb reprocessed the 5' RACE reads with MiXCR, giving one entry per CDR3 protein. The sample lists about 70,000 distinct CDR3 sequences; about an eighth were seen once. This CDR3 is built from 13 residues. V lost 1 base, J lost 6 bases, and 8 bases lay in between. The germline V gene has CDR1 KGHDR and CDR2 SFDVKD. The J gene is TRBJ1-2, the V gene TRBV24-1, with D maybe TRBD1 (5 bases). Sequenced input: whole blood. The receptor comes from an adult who was a healthcare worker with PCR-confirmed SARS-CoV-2 infection or an uninfected control (not recorded which). CDR3: CATSDFQGDGYTF. DNA of the CDR3: TGTGCCACCAGTGATTTCCAGGGAGATGGCTACACCTTC.